This TCR beta chain emerged from a study of OX40 agonist ivuxolimab in advanced cancers. Overall study results and limits: Low levels of normalized T-cell clonal expansion also appeared in some nonresponders.

Sequenced by immunoSEQ multiplex PCR; TCRdb stores in-frame clones only, minus some. Among tens of thousands of clones listed, 65% to 80% were seen once. Comments on this clone: Its antigen is currently unknown.

The sample was CD4+ or CD8+ T cells sorted from blood, taken in a trial of the OX40 agonist ivuxolimab. This clonotype was obtained from an adult with an advanced solid tumor such as melanoma, head and neck, liver or kidney cancer.

CDR3 sequence (DNA): TGTGCCAGCGGGGGGATGTTCTTC. This gives the protein CASGGMFF. The chain has TRBV5-4 and TRBJ2-1; weak D call: TRBD2 (6 bases). Trimming removed 7 bases from V and 15 bases from J, with 8 bases in between. The CDR3 runs to 8 residues. Germline V gene lookup returns CDR1 SGHNT and CDR2 YYREEE (reference sequence).